The 32 T cell receptor beta chains presented below share a single source sample, sequenced in a study of blood T cells in healthy people across ages (dated by TCRdb to the mid-2010s). The library was produced with 5' RACE. Sequencing relied on an Illumina HiSeq 2500. A second PCR of about 6 to 11 cycles was run with a J-beta primer mix and a sample-barcoded 5' primer. TCRdb itself trimmed the public reads at Q25 with fastp, ran MiXCR and retained productive beta chains. Every entry covers one CDR3 protein and lists the most common genes and DNA from its rows. The sample data list 1.5 million to 2 million distinct CDR3 sequences, and roughly 28% of these were observed just once. The ten largest make up approximately 7.7% of the sample. The sample was blood. The receptors originated from a young woman in good health.

This clonotype showed up many times. The chain has TRBV28 and TRBJ1-2, with 7 bases aligning to TRBD1. Losses at the gene ends were 5 bases for V and 3 bases for J; bases not matched to a gene: 9. CDR3 length: 15 residues. From germline, CDR1 is MDHEN and CDR2 SYDVKM. This CDR3 reads CASSPGQPGDYGYTF. The CDR3 nucleotides are TGTGCCAGCAGTCCGGGACAGCCTGGGGACTATGGCTACACCTTC.

This clonotype was detected ten times or more. Its ends do not fully match the called genes, so a read error is possible. The CDR3 loop is CASSVTLAGRGNNEQFF. The CDR3 coding sequence is TGTGCCAGCAGCGTAACGTTAGCGGGGAGGGGTAACAATGAGCAGTTCTTC. The rearrangement links TRBV7-3 to TRBJ2-1, with 8 nucleotides matching TRBD2. Germline V gene lookup returns CDR1 SGHTA and CDR2 FQGTGA. CDR3 size: 17 residues.

In this sample, this clonotype turned up a few times. The chain is built from TRBV7-2 and TRBJ2-3; 8 bases agree with TRBD2. The CDR3 is 16 residues long. Looked up from germline, CDR1 is SGHTA and CDR2 is FQGNSA. J gave up 6 bases and V 4 bases, and 12 bases lay outside the gene matches. The CDR3 bases are TGTGCCAGCAGCTCAACTAGCGGAGCCGTGCTGGATACGCAGTATTTT. Its protein is CASSSTSGAVLDTQYF. The variable domain in full, with the rest retrieved from reference TRBV7-2 and TRBJ2-3, is GAGVSQSPSNKVTEKGKDVELRCDPISGHTALYWYRQSLGQGLEFLIYFQGNSAPDKSGLPSDRFSAERTGGSVSTLTIQRTQQEDSAVYLCASSSTSGAVLDTQYFGPGTRLTVL.

A few counts support this clonotype. This may be a read error, as it is one base from a much larger clone. The chain joins TRBV4-2 to TRBJ2-5; D not resolved. Trimming removed 0 bases at V and 5 bases at J, with 16 bases between. CDR3 length: 16 residues. CDR1 and CDR2 from the germline V gene are LGHNA and YNFKEQ. CDR3 sequence (DNA): TGTGCCAGCAGCCAAGATCAGACCACGTATGCGGAGACCCAGTACTTC. Translating gives CASSQDQTTYAETQYF.

As DNA, the CDR3 is TGTGCCAGCAGTTACAGCGGGACTAGTGCAGAGACCCAGTACTTC. It specifies CASSYSGTSAETQYF. The V gene is TRBV6-8, the J gene TRBJ2-5; 8 bases line up with TRBD2. The CDR3 sequence is 15 residues long. The trim removed 2 bases at V and 4 bases at J, leaving 6 bases unmatched. Germline CDR1 is MNHGY and CDR2 is SAAAGT.

This clonotype was counted only a few times. The V gene is TRBV7-8, the J gene TRBJ1-2, with 7 bases aligning to TRBD1. The CDR3 sequence is 14 residues long. With V trimmed by 3 bases and J by 8 bases, 9 bases remained unmatched. Per germline, CDR1 SGHVS and CDR2 FQNEAQ. The DNA for the CDR3 is TGTGCCAGCAGCTTGCAGACAGGGAGTGGCGGCTACACCTTC. It specifies CASSLQTGSGGYTF. Combining the CDR3 with reference TRBV7-8 and TRBJ1-2 gives the whole variable domain GAGVSQSPRYKVAKRGQDVALRCDPISGHVSLFWYQQALGQGPEFLTYFQNEAQLDKSGLPSDRFFAERPEGSVSTLKIQRTQQEDSAVYLCASSLQTGSGGYTFGSGTRLTVV.

This clonotype was found many times. The chain links TRBV20-1 to TRBJ1-6; D uncertain. This CDR3 is 17 amino acids long. Germline CDR1 and CDR2: DFQATT and SNEGSKA (reference sequence). Trimming shortened V by 1 base and J by 6 bases, and 19 bases separated the two germline ends. The CDR3 sequence is CSARGGKKQRSNSPLHF. CDR3 coding DNA: TGCAGTGCTAGAGGGGGAAAAAAACAGAGAAGTAATTCACCCCTCCACTTT.

V and J are TRBV7-9 and TRBJ1-1; D remains ambiguous. The germline V gene has CDR1 SEHNR and CDR2 FQNEAQ (reference sequence). Trimming cost V 11 bases and J 3 bases, with 19 bases left between them. This CDR3 has 14 residues. In DNA form, the CDR3 reads TGTGCCGGGCGACGGTCGGCGGCCCACACTGAAGCTTTCTTT. It yields the protein CAGRRSAAHTEAFF.

This clonotype was picked up a small number of times. The CDR3, as DNA: TGTGCCACAACTCCCACCAGCAGGACAATGAGCATTTGGCAGTTCTTC. This translates into CATTPTSRTMSIWQFF. This chain uses TRBV7-2 with TRBJ2-1, with D possibly TRBD1 on 5 matching bases. V was pared by 10 bases and J by 12 bases, with 31 bases between. CDR3 size: 16 residues. Germline lookup yields CDR1 SGHTA and CDR2 FQGNSA.

This clonotype was detected many times. The CDR3 loop reads CASSQERARGYNEQFF. CDR3 DNA sequence: TGCGCCAGCAGCCAAGAGCGTGCGCGGGGGTACAATGAGCAGTTCTTC. V is TRBV4-1 and J is TRBJ2-1, with 7 bases matching TRBD2. Unmatched junction bases numbered 6, after V lost 0 bases and J lost 4 bases. The CDR3 has 16 residues. The germline CDR1 and CDR2 sequences are MGHRA and YSYEKL.

The gene calls are TRBV10-3 and TRBJ1-2; D may be TRBD1 (6 bases). Trimming took 3 bases from V and 6 from J, leaving 14 bases between them. Germline lookup yields CDR1 ENHRY and CDR2 SYGVKD. This CDR3 spans 14 amino acids. The CDR3: CAISDPRGQHGYTF. CDR3 sequence (DNA): TGTGCCATCAGTGATCCGCGGGGGCAGCATGGCTACACCTTC.

The V call is TRBV5-1, the J call TRBJ2-4, with a tentative D call TRBD2 (6 bases). Looked up from germline, CDR1 is SGHRS and CDR2 is YFSETQ. This CDR3 has 15 residues. V was shortened by 0 bases and J by 13 bases, with 20 bases between the two germline ends. This CDR3 is CASSLVAGSYNEQYF. For the CDR3, the DNA is TGCGCCAGCAGCTTGGTGGCGGGATCCTACAATGAGCAGTACTTC.

This clonotype was counted a single time. The V gene is TRBV7-2, the J gene TRBJ2-7, with TRBD2 identical over 7 bases. J was trimmed by 6 bases and V by 3 bases; bases with no gene match: 8. CDR1 is SGHTA and CDR2 is FQGNSA in the germline V gene. The CDR3 has 14 amino acids. The CDR3 DNA sequence: TGTGCCAGCAGCTTTGGACTAGTGGTTTCCGAGCAGTACTTC. This sequence encodes CASSFGLVVSEQYF.

This chain joins TRBV5-6 and TRBJ2-2; no clear D. Trimming stripped 2 bases from V and 1 base from J, with 18 bases between. The CDR3 is 18 amino acids. The V gene's germline CDR1 is SGHDT and CDR2 YYEEEE. CDR3 DNA sequence: TGTGCCAGCAGCTTTTTTCTCAGGTCACAGTTGAACACCGGGGAGCTGTTTTTT. This gives the protein CASSFFLRSQLNTGELFF. The full variable domain, rest sourced from reference TRBV5-6 and TRBJ2-2, is DAGVTQSPTHLIKTRGQQVTLRCSPKSGHDTVSWYQQALGQGPQFIFQYYEEEERQRGNFPDRFSGHQFPNYSSELNVNALLLGDSALYLCASSFFLRSQLNTGELFFGEGSRLTVL.

This clonotype was detected ten times or more. This sequence joins TRBV27 and TRBJ2-3, with a weak D call TRBD2 (6 bases). There are 15 residues in the CDR3. The ends were cut back, 7 bases at V and 4 bases at J, with 18 bases in the middle. The V gene's germline CDR1 is MNHEY and CDR2 SMNVEV (reference sequence). CDR3 region: CASKPGTPGSDTQYF. The DNA of the CDR3 is TGTGCCAGCAAACCCGGGACTCCCGGGTCAGATACGCAGTATTTT.

A note on this clonotype: Just one base apart from a much larger clone, this may be a read error. The rearrangement links TRBV12-3 or TRBV12-4 to TRBJ2-7; 10 bases line up with TRBD2. CDR3 size: 12 residues. CDR3 residues: CVSRAGGRGQYF. The DNA of the CDR3 is TGTGTCAGCAGAGCGGGAGGGCGAGGGCAGTACTTC.

The rearrangement uses TRBV18 and TRBJ2-4, with TRBD2 as a possible D gene (6 bases). The CDR3 runs to 15 residues. CDR1 and CDR2 (germline): KGHSH, LQKENI. V shed 2 bases and J shed 3 bases, with 11 bases lying between them. CDR3 amino acids: CASSPGVGGKNIQYF. The DNA for the CDR3 is TGTGCCAGCTCACCAGGTGTCGGGGGCAAAAACATTCAGTACTTC.

The V call is TRBV5-1, the J call TRBJ1-2, with TRBD1 as a possible D gene (5 bases). The V and J ends lost 2 bases and 0 bases respectively, with 11 bases between them. The CDR3 contains 15 residues. In germline, CDR1 is SGHRS, CDR2 YFSETQ. CDR3 in amino acids: CASSFGTAANYGYTF. CDR3 DNA sequence: TGCGCCAGCAGCTTCGGGACGGCAGCTAACTATGGCTACACCTTC.

With regard to this clonotype: A much larger clone lies one base from this, so it may be a read error. J is TRBJ2-7 and V is TRBV6-1, with 13 bases fitting TRBD2. Germline V CDR1 and CDR2: MNHNS, SASEGT. The CDR3 loop spans 20 amino acids. Trimming removed 5 bases from V and 7 bases from J; junction bases left unmatched: 23. DNA for the CDR3: TGTGCCAGCAGTCCCGGACTAGCGGGAGACCCCCTGGCCCCTGAGTGGGAGCAGTACTTC. Its translation is CASSPGLAGDPLAPEWEQYF.

The sample holds a few counts of this clonotype. This sequence joins TRBV3-1 and TRBJ2-1; 11 nucleotides agree with TRBD2. This CDR3 spans 15 amino acids. V trimming: 1 base; J trimming: 7 bases; junction bases outside the gene matches: 3. Germline CDR1 reads LGHDT; CDR2 reads YNNKEL (reference sequence). This CDR3 reads CASSQVSSGGNEQFF. The CDR3 bases are TGTGCCAGCAGCCAAGTTTCTAGCGGGGGGAATGAGCAGTTCTTC.

This clonotype was seen just once. One end of the junction fails to match germline, which may point to a read error. This chain uses TRBV5-6 with TRBJ2-2, with 11 bases fitting TRBD2. CDR1 is SGHDT, CDR2 YYEEEE, per germline. This CDR3 region has 16 residues. DNA of the CDR3: TGTGCCAGCAGCCTATATAGCGGGAGGGCTACCGGGGAGCCGTTTTTT. Protein product: CASSLYSGRATGEPFF.

In this sample, this clonotype turned up a few times. The chain links TRBV12-3 or TRBV12-4 to TRBJ1-2, with D unresolved. The CDR3 sequence is 11 residues long. The V gene lost 7 bases and the J gene lost 6 bases, with 9 bases spanning the gap. The CDR3 DNA follows: TGTGCCAGCACGGCCAGTGATGGCTACACCTTC. This translates into CASTASDGYTF.

The chain employs TRBV30 and TRBJ2-1, with 12 nucleotides matching TRBD2. The length of the CDR3 is 16 residues. Looked up from germline, CDR1 is GTSNPN and CDR2 is SVGIG (reference sequence). V trimming: 3 bases; J trimming: 10 bases; junction bases outside the gene matches: 13. In DNA form, the CDR3 reads TGTGCCTGGAGCCTGCGGACGGGACTAGCGGGTCAAGAGCAGTTCTTC. Encoded protein: CAWSLRTGLAGQEQFF.

On this clonotype: A read error may be the cause here, since a much bigger clone is one base away. The V call is TRBV6-2 or TRBV6-3, the J call TRBJ2-5, with 9 positions matching TRBD2. The end of the DNA aligns better with TRBJ2-7, so the J call may be wrong. Germline V gene sequence: CDR1 MNHEY, CDR2 SVGEGT. The CDR3 is 14 amino acids. CDR3 in amino acids: CAIRASGRSYEQYF. For the CDR3, the DNA is TGTGCCATCAGAGCAAGCGGGAGGAGCTACGAGCAGTACTTC.

The V and J genes are TRBV27 and TRBJ1-6; D is ambiguous. The V gene lost 5 bases and the J gene lost 8 bases, with 10 bases spanning the gap. In germline, CDR1 is MNHEY, CDR2 SMNVEV (reference sequence). CDR3 size: 13 residues. The CDR3 coding sequence is TGTGCCAGCAGTAACTACATGGATTCACCCCTCCACTTT. Protein sequence: CASSNYMDSPLHF.

This clonotype was detected ten times or more. The J gene is TRBJ2-1, the V gene TRBV14, with 9 bases aligning to TRBD2. Germline V gene sequence: CDR1 SGHDN, CDR2 FVKESK. The CDR3 consists of 15 residues. Trimming took 1 base from V and 2 from J; bases not matched to a gene: 0. The CDR3 coding sequence is TGTGCCAGCAGCCAAGTAGCGGGAGCCTACAATGAGCAGTTCTTC. It specifies CASSQVAGAYNEQFF.

This clonotype was observed many times. This chain connects TRBV4-3 to TRBJ1-2; D gene ambiguous. V was clipped by 0 bases and J by 4 bases, with 12 bases between them. CDR1 is LGHNA and CDR2 is YSLEER in the germline V gene. CDR3 length: 15 amino acids. In nucleotides, the CDR3 is TGCGCCAGCAGCCAAGAGTTCTTATCAGCCTATGGCTACACCTTC. This encodes CASSQEFLSAYGYTF.

A few counts support this clonotype. The chain recombines TRBV12-3 or TRBV12-4 with TRBJ2-5; unclear D gene. The CDR3 has 13 amino acids. The germline V and J ends were trimmed by 4 bases and 5 bases, with 11 bases remaining between them. In DNA form, the CDR3 reads TGTGCCAGCAGTTCCCGGTCTAAGGAGACCCAGTACTTC. Protein product: CASSSRSKETQYF.

Details on this clonotype: One end of the junction varies from germline; a read error may be responsible. This chain uses TRBV29-1 with TRBJ2-1, with 9 bases fitting TRBD1. The length of the CDR3 is 11 residues. CDR1 is SQVTM and CDR2 is ANQGSEA in the germline V gene. CDR3 amino acids: CSVLQGAEQVF. The CDR3 DNA sequence: TGCAGCGTGTTACAGGGGGCTGAGCAGGTCTTC.

This chain connects TRBV7-2 to TRBJ2-5, with TRBD2 matching 14 bases. The CDR3 extends over 18 amino acids. After removal of 5 bases from V and 1 base from J, the junction contained 9 bases not matched to a gene. Germline-derived CDR1 and CDR2 are SGHTA and FQGNSA. CDR3 region: CASSPRLAGGSSQETQYF. The CDR3 DNA sequence: TGTGCCAGCAGCCCGAGACTAGCGGGAGGGTCCTCCCAAGAGACCCAGTACTTC.

As regards this clonotype: A read error may explain this, as a much larger clone is one base away. This sequence joins TRBV13 and TRBJ2-1; TRBD2 agrees at 10 bases. Germline CDR1 and CDR2: PRHDT and FYEKMQ (reference sequence). This CDR3 contains 18 residues. CDR3 region: CACSLGLASGGTYNEQFF. In DNA form, the CDR3 reads TGTGCCTGCAGCTTAGGCTTGGCTAGCGGGGGAACCTACAATGAGCAGTTCTTC. Full variable domain (outside the CDR3, taken from reference TRBV13 and TRBJ2-1): AAGVIQSPRHLIKEKRETATLKCYPIPRHDTVYWYQQGPGQDPQFLISFYEKMQSDKGSIPDRFSAQQFSDYHSELNMSSLELGDSALYFCACSLGLASGGTYNEQFFGPGTRLTVL.

V and J are TRBV5-1 and TRBJ2-1; 9 bases align to TRBD2. Germline trimming cut 3 bases from V and 0 bases from J; bases unmatched to any gene: 4. This CDR3 region has 16 residues. Germline lookup yields CDR1 SGHRS and CDR2 YFSETQ. CDR3 sequence: CASSSTSGNSYNEQFF. The CDR3 DNA is TGCGCCAGCAGCTCGACTAGCGGCAACTCCTACAATGAGCAGTTCTTC.